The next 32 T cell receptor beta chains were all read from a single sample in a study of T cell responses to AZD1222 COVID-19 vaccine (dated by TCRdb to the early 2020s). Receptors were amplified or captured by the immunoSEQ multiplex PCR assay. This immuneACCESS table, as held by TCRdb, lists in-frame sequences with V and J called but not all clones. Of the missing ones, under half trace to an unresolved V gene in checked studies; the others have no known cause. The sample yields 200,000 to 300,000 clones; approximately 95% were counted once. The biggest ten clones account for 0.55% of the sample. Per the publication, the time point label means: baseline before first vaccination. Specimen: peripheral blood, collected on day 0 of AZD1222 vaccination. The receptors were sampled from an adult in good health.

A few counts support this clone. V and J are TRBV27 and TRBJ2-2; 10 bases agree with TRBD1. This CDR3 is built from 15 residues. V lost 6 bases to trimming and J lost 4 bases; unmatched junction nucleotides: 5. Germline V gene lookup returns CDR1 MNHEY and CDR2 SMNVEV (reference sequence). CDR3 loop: CASSHGTGVTGELFF. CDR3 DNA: TGTGCCAGCAGCCACGGGACAGGGGTCACCGGGGAGCTGTTTTTT.

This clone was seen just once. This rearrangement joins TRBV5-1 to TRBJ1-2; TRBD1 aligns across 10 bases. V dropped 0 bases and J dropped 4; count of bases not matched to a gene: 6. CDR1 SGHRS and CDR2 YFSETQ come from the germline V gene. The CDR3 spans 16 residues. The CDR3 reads CASSLAGTGDVYGYTF. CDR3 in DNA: TGCGCCAGCAGCTTGGCTGGGACAGGGGACGTCTATGGCTACACCTTC.

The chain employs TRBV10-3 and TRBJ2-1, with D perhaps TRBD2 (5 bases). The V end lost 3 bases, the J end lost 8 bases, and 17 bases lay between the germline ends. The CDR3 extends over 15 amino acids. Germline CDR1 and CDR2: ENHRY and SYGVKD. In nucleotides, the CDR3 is TGTGCCATCAGTGAAGGTGGGATCCTGAGGGATGAGCAGTTCTTC. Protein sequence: CAISEGGILRDEQFF.

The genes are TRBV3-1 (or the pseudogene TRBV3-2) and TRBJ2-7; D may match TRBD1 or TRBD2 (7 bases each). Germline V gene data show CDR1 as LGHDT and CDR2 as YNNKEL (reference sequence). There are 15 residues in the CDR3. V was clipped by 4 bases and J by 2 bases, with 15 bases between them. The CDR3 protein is CASSLGAGGAYEQYF. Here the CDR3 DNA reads TGTGCCAGCAGCCTCGGAGCAGGGGGGGCCTACGAGCAGTACTTC.

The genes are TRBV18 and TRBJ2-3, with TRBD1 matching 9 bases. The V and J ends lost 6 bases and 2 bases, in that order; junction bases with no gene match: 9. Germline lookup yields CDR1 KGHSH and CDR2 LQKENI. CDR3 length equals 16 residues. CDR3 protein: CASSPRTGVLTDTQYF. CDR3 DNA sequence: TGTGCCAGCTCGCCTAGGACAGGGGTCCTCACAGATACGCAGTATTTT.

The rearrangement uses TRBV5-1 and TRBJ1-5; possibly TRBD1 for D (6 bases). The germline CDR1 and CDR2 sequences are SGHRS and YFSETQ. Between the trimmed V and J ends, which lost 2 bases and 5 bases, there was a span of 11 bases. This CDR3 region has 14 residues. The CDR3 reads CASSLGGIDQPQHF. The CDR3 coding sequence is TGCGCCAGCAGCTTAGGGGGGATTGATCAGCCCCAGCATTTT. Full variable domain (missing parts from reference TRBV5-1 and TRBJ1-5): KAGVTQTPRYLIKTRGQQVTLSCSPISGHRSVSWYQQTPGQGLQFLFEYFSETQRNKGNFPGRFSGRQFSNSRSEMNVSTLELGDSALYLCASSLGGIDQPQHFGDGTRLSIL.

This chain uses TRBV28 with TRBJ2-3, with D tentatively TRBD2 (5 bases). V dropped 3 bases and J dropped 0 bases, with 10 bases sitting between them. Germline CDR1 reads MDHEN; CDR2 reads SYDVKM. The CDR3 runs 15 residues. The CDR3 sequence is CASSFIGLSTDTQYF. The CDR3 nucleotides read TGTGCCAGCAGTTTTATCGGACTTAGCACAGATACGCAGTATTTT.

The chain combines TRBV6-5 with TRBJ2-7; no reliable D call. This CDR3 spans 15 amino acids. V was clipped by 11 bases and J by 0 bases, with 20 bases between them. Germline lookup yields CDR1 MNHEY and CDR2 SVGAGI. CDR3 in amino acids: CAAAGRRASSYEQYF. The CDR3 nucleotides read TGTGCCGCTGCTGGAAGACGAGCGAGCTCCTACGAGCAGTACTTC.

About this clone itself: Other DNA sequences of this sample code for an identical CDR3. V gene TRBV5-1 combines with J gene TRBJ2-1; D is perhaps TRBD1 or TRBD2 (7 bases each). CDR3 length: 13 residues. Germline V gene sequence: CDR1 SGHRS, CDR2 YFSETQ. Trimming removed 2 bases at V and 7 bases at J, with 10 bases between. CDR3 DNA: TGCGCCAGCAGCTTTCAGGGGGGGAATGAGCAGTTCTTC. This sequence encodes CASSFQGGNEQFF.

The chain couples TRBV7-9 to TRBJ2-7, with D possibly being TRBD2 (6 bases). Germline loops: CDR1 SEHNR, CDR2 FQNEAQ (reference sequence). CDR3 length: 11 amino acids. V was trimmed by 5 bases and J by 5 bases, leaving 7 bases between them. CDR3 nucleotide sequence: TGTGCCAGCAGCCGGACTAACGAGCAGTACTTC. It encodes CASSRTNEQYF.

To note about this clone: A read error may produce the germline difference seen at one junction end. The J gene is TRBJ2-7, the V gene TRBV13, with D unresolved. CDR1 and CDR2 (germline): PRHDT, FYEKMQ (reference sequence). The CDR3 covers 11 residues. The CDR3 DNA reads TGTGCCAGCAGCTCCTCCAACGAGCAGTACTTC. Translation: CASSSSNEQYF.

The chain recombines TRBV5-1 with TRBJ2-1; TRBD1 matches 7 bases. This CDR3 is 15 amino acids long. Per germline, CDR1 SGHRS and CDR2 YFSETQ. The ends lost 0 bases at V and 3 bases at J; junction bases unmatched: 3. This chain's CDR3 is CASSLGQGDYNEQFF. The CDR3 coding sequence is TGCGCCAGCAGCTTGGGGCAGGGGGACTACAATGAGCAGTTCTTC.

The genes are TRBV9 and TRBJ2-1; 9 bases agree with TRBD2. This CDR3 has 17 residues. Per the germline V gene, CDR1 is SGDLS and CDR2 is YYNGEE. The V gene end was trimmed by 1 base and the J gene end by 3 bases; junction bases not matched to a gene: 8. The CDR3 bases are TGTGCCAGCAGCGTAAATCAACGCGGGAGGGACTACAATGAGCAGTTCTTC. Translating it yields CASSVNQRGRDYNEQFF.

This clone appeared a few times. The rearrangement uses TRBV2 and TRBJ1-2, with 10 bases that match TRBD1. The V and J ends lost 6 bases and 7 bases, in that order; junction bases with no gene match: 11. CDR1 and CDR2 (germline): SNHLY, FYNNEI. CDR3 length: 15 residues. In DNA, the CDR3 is TGTGCCAGCAGCCAGCAGGGACAGGGGTCCTCTGGCTACACCTTC. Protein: CASSQQGQGSSGYTF.

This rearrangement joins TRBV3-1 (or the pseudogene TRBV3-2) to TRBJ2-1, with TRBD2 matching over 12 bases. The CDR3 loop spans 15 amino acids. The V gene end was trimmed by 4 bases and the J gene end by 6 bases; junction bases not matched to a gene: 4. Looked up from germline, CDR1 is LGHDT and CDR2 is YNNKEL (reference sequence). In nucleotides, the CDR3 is TGTGCCAGCAGCCCTTCTAGCGGGGGGGCCAATGAGCAGTTCTTC. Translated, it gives CASSPSSGGANEQFF.

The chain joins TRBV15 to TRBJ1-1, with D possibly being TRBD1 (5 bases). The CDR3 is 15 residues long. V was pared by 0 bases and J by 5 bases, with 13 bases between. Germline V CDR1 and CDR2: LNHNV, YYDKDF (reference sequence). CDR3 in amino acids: CATSRDLGVGTEAFF. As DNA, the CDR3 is TGTGCCACCAGCAGAGATCTGGGGGTAGGAACTGAAGCTTTCTTT.

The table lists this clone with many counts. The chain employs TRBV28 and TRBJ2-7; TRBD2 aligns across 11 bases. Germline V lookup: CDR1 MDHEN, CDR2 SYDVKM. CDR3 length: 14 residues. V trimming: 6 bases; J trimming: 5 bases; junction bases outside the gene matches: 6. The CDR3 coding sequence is TGTGCCAGCAGCTTAGCGGGGGGGCCGAACGAGCAGTACTTC. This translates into CASSLAGGPNEQYF.

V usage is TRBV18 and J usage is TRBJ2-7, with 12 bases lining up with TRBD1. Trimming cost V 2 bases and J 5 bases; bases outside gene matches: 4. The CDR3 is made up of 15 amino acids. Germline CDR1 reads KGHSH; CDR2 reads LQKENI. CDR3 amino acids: CASSPAGQGADEQYF. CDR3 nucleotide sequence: TGTGCCAGCTCACCAGCGGGACAGGGGGCGGACGAGCAGTACTTC. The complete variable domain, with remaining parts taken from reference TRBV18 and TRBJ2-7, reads NAGVMQNPRHLVRRRGQEARLRCSPMKGHSHVYWYRQLPEEGLKFMVYLQKENIIDESGMPKERFSAEFPKEGPSILRIQQVVRGDSAAYFCASSPAGQGADEQYFGPGTRLTVT.

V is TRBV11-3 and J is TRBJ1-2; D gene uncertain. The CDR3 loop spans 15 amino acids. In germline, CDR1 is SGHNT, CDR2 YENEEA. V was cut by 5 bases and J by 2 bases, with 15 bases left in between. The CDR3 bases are TGTGCCAGCAGCCTAAAACAACCTCGAAACTATGGCTACACCTTC. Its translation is CASSLKQPRNYGYTF.

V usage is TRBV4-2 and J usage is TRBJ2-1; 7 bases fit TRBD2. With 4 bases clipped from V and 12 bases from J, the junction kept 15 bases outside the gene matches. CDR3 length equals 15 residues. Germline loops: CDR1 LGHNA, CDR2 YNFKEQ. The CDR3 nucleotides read TGTGCCAGCAGCCCGACTAGCATGGCGGAGGTGGGGCAGTTCTTC. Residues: CASSPTSMAEVGQFF.

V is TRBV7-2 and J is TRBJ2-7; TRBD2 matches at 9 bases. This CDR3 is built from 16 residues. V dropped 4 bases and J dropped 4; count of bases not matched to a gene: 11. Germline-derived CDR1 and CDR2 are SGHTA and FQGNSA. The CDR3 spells CASSSSGREGRYEQYF. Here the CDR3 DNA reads TGTGCCAGCAGCTCCTCTGGGCGGGAGGGCCGGTACGAGCAGTACTTC.

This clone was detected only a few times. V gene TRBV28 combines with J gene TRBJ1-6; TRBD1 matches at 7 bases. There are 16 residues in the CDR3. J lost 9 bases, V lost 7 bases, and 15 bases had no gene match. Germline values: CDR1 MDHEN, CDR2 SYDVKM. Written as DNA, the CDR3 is TGTGCCAGCATCCCCCAGGGGTACAGGGGTGGTTCACCCCTCCACTTT. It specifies CASIPQGYRGGSPLHF.

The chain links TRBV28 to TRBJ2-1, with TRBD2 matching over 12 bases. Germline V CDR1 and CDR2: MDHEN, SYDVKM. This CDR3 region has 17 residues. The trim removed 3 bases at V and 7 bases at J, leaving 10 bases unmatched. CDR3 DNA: TGTGCCAGCAGTTTTCTAGCGGGAGGGCCGCCTCAAAATGAGCAGTTCTTC. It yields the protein CASSFLAGGPPQNEQFF.

In DNA form, the CDR3 reads TGTGCCAGCAGTATAGATGCCGGCGAGCAGTACTTC. This sequence encodes CASSIDAGEQYF. The chain links TRBV6-2 or TRBV6-3 to TRBJ2-7; D is unclear. There are 12 residues in the CDR3. Germline CDR1 MNHEY, CDR2 SVGEGT. V dropped 5 bases and J dropped 6 bases, with 11 bases sitting between them.

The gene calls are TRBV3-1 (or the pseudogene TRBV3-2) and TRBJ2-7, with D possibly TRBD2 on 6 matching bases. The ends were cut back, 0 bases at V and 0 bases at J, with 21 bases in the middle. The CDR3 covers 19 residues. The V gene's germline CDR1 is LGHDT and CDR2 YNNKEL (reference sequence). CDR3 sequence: CASSQDGASVLLSSYEQYF. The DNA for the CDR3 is TGTGCCAGCAGCCAAGATGGAGCTAGCGTCTTACTTTCCTCCTACGAGCAGTACTTC.

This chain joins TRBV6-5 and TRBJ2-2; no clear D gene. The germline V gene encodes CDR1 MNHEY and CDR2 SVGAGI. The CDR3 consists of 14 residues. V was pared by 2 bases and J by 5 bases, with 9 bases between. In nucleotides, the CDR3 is TGTGCCAGCAGTTACGTCCGTGGGACCGGGGAGCTGTTTTTT. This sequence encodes CASSYVRGTGELFF.

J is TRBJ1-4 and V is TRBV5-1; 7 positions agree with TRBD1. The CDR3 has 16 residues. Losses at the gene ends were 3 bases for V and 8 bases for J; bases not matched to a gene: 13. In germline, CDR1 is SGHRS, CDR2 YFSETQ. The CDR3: CASSSNTGALGEKLFF. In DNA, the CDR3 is TGCGCCAGCAGCTCCAACACAGGGGCCTTGGGGGAAAAACTGTTTTTT. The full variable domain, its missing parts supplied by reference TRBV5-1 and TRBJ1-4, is KAGVTQTPRYLIKTRGQQVTLSCSPISGHRSVSWYQQTPGQGLQFLFEYFSETQRNKGNFPGRFSGRQFSNSRSEMNVSTLELGDSALYLCASSSNTGALGEKLFFGSGTQLSVL.

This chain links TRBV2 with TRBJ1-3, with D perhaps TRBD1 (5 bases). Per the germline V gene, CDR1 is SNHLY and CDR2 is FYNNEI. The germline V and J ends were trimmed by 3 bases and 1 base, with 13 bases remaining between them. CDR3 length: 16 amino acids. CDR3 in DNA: TGTGCCAGCAGTGAGAATACAGGCCTATCTGGAAACACCATATATTTT. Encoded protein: CASSENTGLSGNTIYF.

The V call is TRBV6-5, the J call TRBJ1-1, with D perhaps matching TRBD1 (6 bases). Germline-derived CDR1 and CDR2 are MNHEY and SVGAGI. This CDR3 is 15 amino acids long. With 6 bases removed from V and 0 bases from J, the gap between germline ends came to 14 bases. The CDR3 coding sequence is TGTGCCAGCAGAATTGAGGGGGGCCTGAACACTGAAGCTTTCTTT. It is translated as CASRIEGGLNTEAFF.

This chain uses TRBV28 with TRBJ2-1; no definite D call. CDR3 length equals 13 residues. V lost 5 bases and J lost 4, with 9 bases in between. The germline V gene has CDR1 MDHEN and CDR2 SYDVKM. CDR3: CASSPPTYNEQFF. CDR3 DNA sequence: TGTGCCAGCAGTCCTCCGACTTACAATGAGCAGTTCTTC.

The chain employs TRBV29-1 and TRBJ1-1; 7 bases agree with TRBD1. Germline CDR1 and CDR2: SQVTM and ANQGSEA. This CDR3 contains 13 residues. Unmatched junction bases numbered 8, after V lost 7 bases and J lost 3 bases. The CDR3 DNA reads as TGCAGCGGGATAGACAGGGCGGACACTGAAGCTTTCTTT. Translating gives CSGIDRADTEAFF.

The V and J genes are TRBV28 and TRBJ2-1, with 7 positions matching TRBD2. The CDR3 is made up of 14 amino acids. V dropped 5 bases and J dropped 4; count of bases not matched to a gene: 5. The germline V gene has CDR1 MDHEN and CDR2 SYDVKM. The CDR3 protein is CASSKAGLYNEQFF. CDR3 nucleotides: TGTGCCAGCAGTAAAGCGGGGCTTTACAATGAGCAGTTCTTC.